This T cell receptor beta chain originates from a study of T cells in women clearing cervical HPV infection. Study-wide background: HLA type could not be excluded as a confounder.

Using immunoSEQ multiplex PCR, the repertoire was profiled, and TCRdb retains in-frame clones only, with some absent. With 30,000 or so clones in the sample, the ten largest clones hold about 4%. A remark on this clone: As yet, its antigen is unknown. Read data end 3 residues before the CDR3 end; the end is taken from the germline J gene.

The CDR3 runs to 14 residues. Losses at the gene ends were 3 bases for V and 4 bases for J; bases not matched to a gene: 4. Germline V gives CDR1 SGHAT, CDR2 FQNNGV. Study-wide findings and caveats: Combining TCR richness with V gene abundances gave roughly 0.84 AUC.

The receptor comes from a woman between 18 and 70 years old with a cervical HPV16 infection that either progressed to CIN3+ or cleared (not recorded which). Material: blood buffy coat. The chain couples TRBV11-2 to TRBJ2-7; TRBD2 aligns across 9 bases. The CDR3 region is CASSFSGRGYEQYF. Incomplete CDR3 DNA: TGTGCCAGCAGCTTTAGCGGGAGAGGGTACGAG.